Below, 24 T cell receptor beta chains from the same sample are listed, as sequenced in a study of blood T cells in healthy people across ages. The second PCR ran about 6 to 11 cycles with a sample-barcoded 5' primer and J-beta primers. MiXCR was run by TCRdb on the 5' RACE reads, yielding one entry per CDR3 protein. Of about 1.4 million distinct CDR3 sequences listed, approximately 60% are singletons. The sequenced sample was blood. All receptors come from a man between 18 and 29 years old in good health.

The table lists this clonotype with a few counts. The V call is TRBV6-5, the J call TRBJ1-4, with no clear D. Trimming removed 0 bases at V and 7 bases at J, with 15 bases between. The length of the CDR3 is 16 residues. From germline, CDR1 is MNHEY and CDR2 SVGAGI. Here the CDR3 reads CASSYSIGRAREKLFF. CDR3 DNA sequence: TGTGCCAGCAGTTACTCCATAGGACGGGCGCGTGAAAAACTGTTTTTT.

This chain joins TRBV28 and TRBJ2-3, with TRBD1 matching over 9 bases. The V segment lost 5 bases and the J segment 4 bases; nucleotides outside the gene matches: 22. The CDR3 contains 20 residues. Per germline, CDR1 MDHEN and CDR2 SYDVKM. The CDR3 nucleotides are TGTGCCAGCAGTCACCACAGGGGGCGAGTAATGCAGAGGGAGGCAGATACGCAGTATTTT. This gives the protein CASSHHRGRVMQREADTQYF. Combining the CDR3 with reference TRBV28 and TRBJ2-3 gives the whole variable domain DVKVTQSSRYLVKRTGEKVFLECVQDMDHENMFWYRQDPGLGLRLIYFSYDVKMKEKGDIPEGYSVSREKKERFSLILESASTNQTSMYLCASSHHRGRVMQREADTQYFGPGTRLTVL.

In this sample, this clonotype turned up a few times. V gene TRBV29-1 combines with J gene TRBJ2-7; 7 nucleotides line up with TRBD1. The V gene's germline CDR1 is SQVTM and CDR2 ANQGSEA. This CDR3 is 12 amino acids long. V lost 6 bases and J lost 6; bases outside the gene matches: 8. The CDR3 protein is CSVEQGNGEQYF. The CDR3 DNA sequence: TGCAGCGTAGAACAGGGGAACGGCGAGCAGTACTTC.

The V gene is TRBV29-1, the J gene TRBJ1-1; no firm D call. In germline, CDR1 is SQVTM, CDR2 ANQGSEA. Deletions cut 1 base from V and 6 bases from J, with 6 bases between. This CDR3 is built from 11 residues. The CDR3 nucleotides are TGCAGCGTTGAAGTGGCCCCTGAAGCTTTCTTT. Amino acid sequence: CSVEVAPEAFF. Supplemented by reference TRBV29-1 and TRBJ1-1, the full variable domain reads SAVISQKPSRDICQRGTSLTIQCQVDSQVTMMFWYRQQPGQSLTLIATANQGSEATYESGFVIDKFPISRPNLTFSTLTVSNMSPEDSSIYLCSVEVAPEAFFGQGTRLTVV.

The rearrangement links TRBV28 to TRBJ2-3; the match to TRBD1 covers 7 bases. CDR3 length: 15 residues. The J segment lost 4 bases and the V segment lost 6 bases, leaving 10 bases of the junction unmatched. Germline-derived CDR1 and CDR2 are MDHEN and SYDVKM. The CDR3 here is CASSLRRQGPDTQYF. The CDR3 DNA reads TGTGCCAGCAGCTTACGCCGACAGGGCCCAGATACGCAGTATTTT.

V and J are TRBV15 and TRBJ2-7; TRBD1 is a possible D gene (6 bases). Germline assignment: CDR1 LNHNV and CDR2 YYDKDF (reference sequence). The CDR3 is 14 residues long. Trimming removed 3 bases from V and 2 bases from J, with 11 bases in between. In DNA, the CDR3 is TGTGCCACCAGCAGCAGGGGCAGCACCTACGAGCAGTACTTC. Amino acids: CATSSRGSTYEQYF.

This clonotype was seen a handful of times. In nucleotides, the CDR3 is TGTGCCAGCAGCTTGGACGGCCCTTCGACCCAGCATTTT. Translation gives CASSLDGPSTQHF. The chain joins TRBV7-9 to TRBJ1-5; D remains ambiguous. The V end was cut by 3 bases, the J end by 11 bases, with 14 bases between. CDR3 length: 13 amino acids. The V gene's germline CDR1 is SEHNR and CDR2 FQNEAQ (reference sequence).

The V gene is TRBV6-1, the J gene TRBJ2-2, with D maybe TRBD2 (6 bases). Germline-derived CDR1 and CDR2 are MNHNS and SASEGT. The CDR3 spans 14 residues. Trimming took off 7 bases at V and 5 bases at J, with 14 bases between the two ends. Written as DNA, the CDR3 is TGTGCCAGCACCGGGAGTTTCAATACCGGGGAGCTGTTTTTT. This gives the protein CASTGSFNTGELFF.

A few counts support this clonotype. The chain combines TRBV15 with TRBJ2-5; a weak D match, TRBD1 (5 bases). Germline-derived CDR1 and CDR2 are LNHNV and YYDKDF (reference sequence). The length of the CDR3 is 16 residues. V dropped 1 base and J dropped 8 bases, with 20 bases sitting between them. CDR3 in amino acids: CATSRVSPLGRLTQYF. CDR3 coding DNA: TGTGCCACCAGCAGAGTTTCTCCCTTGGGGCGGCTAACCCAGTACTTC.

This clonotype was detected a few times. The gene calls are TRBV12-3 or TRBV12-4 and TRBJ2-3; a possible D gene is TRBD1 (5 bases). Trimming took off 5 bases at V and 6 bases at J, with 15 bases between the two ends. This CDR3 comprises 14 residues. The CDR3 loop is CASSNAGRFDTQYF. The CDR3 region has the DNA TGTGCCAGCAGTAACGCAGGGCGATTTGATACGCAGTATTTT.

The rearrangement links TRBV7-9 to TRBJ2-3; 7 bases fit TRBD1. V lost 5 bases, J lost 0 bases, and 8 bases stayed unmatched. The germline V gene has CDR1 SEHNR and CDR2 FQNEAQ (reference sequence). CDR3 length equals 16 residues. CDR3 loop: CASSPTGAPSTDTQYF. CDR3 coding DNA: TGTGCCAGCAGCCCTACAGGGGCGCCTAGCACAGATACGCAGTATTTT.

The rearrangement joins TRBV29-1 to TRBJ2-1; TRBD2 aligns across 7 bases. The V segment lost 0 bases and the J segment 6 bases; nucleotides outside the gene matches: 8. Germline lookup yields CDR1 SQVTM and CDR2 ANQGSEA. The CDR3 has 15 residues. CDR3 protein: CSVEDRAGRGNEQFF. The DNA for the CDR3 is TGCAGCGTTGAAGATCGCGCAGGGAGGGGCAATGAGCAGTTCTTC.

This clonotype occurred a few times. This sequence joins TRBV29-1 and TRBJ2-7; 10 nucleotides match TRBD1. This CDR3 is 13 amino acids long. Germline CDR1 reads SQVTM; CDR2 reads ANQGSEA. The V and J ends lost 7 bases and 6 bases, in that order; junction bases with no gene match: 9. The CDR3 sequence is CSAEGQGLGEQYF. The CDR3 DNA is TGCAGCGCTGAGGGACAGGGGTTGGGCGAGCAGTACTTC.

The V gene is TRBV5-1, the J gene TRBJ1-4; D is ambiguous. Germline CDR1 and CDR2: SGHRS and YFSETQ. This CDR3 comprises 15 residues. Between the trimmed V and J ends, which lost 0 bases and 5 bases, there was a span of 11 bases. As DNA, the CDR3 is TGCGCCAGCAGCTTGGTGAAAGGTCGCAATGAAAAACTGTTTTTT. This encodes CASSLVKGRNEKLFF.

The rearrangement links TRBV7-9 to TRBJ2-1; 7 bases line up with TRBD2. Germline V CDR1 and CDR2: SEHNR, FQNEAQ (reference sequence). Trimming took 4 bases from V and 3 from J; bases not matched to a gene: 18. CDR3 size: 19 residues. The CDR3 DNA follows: TGTGCCAGCAGCTCGCGGCATCGGCTAGCGGACGCCCTCTACAATGAGCAGTTCTTC. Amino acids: CASSSRHRLADALYNEQFF.

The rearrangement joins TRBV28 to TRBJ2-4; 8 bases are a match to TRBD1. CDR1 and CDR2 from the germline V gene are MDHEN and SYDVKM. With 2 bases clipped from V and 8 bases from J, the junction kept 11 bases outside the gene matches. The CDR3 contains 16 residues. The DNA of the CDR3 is TGTGCCAGCAGTTTAGAGTGGGACAGGTTACTGGACATTCAGTACTTC. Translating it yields CASSLEWDRLLDIQYF.

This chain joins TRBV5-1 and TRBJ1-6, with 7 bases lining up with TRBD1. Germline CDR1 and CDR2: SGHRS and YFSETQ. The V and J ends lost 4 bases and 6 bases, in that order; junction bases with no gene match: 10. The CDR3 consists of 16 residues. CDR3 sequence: CASSRRGAGGNSPLHF. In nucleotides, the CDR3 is TGCGCCAGCAGCCGAAGGGGGGCAGGGGGTAATTCACCCCTCCACTTT.

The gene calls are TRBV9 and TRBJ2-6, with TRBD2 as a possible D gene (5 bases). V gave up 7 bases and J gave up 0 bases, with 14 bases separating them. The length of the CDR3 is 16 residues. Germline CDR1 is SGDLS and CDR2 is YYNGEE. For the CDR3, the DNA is TGTGCCAGCCACGCCGAGAGGGTCTCTGGGGCCAACGTCCTGACTTTC. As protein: CASHAERVSGANVLTF.

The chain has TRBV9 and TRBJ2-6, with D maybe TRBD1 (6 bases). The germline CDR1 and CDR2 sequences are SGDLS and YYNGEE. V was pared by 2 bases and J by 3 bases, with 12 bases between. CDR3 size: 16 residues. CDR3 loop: CASSVPGAFGANVLTF. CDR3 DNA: TGTGCCAGCAGCGTCCCAGGGGCTTTTGGGGCCAACGTCCTGACTTTC. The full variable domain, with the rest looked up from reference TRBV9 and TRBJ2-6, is DSGVTQTPKHLITATGQRVTLRCSPRSGDLSVYWYQQSLDQGLQFLIQYYNGEERAKGNILERFSAQQFPDLHSELNLSSLELGDSALYFCASSVPGAFGANVLTFGAGSRLTVL.

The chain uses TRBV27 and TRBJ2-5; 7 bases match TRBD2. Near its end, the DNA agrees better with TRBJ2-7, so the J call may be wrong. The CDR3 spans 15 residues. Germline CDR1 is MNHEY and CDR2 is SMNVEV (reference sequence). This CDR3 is CASSLRLAEPYEQYF. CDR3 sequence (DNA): TGTGCCAGCAGTTTAAGGCTAGCGGAACCCTACGAGCAGTACTTC.

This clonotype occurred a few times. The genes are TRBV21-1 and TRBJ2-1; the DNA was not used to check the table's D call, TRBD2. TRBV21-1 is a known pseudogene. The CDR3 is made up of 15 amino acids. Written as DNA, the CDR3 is TGTGCCAGCAAATTGGCTAGCGGGAGTAGAAATGAGCAGTTCTTC. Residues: CASKLASGSRNEQFF.

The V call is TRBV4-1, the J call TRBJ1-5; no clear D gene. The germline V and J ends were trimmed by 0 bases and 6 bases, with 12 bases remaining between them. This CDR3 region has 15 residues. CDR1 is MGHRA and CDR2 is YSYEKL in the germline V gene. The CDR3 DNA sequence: TGCGCCAGCAGCCAAGATCATGGGGATGGTCAGCCCCAGCATTTT. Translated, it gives CASSQDHGDGQPQHF.

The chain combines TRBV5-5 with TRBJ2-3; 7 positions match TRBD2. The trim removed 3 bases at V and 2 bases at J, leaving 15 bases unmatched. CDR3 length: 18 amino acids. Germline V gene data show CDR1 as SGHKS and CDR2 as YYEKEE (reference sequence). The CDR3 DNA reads TGTGCCAGCAGCTCTCAGGCGGGAGTGTTTGTTGACACAGATACGCAGTATTTT. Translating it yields CASSSQAGVFVDTDTQYF.

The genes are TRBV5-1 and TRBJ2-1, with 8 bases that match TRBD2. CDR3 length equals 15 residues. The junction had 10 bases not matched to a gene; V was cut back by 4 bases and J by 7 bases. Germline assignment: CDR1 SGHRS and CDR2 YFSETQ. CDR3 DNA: TGCGCCAGCAGCGGCGGGACTAGATTTTCAAATGAGCAGTTCTTC. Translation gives CASSGGTRFSNEQFF.